These 9 T cell receptor beta chains were all obtained from the same sample, sequenced in a study of cytomegalovirus exposure and HLA in healthy donors. Vbeta (60) and Jbeta (13) primers were used in the PCR. Only in-frame clones appear in the TCRdb table, and some are missing; sequencing was by immunoSEQ multiplex PCR. Here the sample spans 100,000 to 150,000 clones, 70% to 85% being singletons. The sample consisted of PBMCs. The origin of the receptors is a woman between 50 and 59 years old in good health and CMV-seronegative.

The rearrangement joins TRBV5-4 to TRBJ2-3; 9 bases are shared with TRBD1. J lost 3 bases, V lost 1 base, and 3 bases had no gene match. The V gene's germline CDR1 is SGHNT and CDR2 YYREEE (reference sequence). CDR3 length: 15 residues. CDR3 coding DNA: TGTGCCAGCAGCTTGTTGGGACAGGGTACAGATACGCAGTATTTT. Translation: CASSLLGQGTDTQYF.

This clone has a handful of counts. The chain employs TRBV19 and TRBJ2-5; 7 nucleotides agree with TRBD2. The CDR3 extends over 14 amino acids. With 5 bases clipped from V and 4 bases from J, the junction kept 7 bases outside the gene matches. Germline lookup yields CDR1 LNHDA and CDR2 SQIVND (reference sequence). The CDR3 coding sequence is TGTGCCAGTAGTTTAGCGGGTTTGGGAGAGACCCAGTACTTC. This translates into CASSLAGLGETQYF.

The chain has TRBV10-3 and TRBJ1-2, with 8 bases identical to TRBD1. This CDR3 is 14 amino acids long. J was trimmed by 7 bases and V by 3 bases; bases with no gene match: 7. Germline CDR1 and CDR2: ENHRY and SYGVKD. The CDR3 DNA is TGTGCCATCAGTGATGGGACAGGTTTGGGTGGCTACACCTTC. Residues: CAISDGTGLGGYTF.

J is TRBJ1-3 and V is TRBV5-4, with 8 bases aligning to TRBD1. Germline loops: CDR1 SGHNT, CDR2 YYREEE (reference sequence). The CDR3 length is 15 residues. V lost 2 bases and J lost 4; bases outside the gene matches: 5. Here the CDR3 reads CASSLVQGAGNTIYF. CDR3 in DNA: TGTGCCAGCAGCTTAGTTCAGGGGGCCGGAAACACCATATATTTT.

The V gene is TRBV29-1, the J gene TRBJ1-4; 7 positions agree with TRBD1. V trimming: 7 bases; J trimming: 2 bases; junction bases outside the gene matches: 4. The germline CDR1 and CDR2 sequences are SQVTM and ANQGSEA. The CDR3 has 13 residues. The CDR3 sequence is CSAATGTNEKLFF. CDR3 DNA: TGCAGCGCCGCGACAGGGACTAATGAAAAACTGTTTTTT. The full variable domain, with the rest looked up from reference TRBV29-1 and TRBJ1-4, is SAVISQKPSRDICQRGTSLTIQCQVDSQVTMMFWYRQQPGQSLTLIATANQGSEATYESGFVIDKFPISRPNLTFSTLTVSNMSPEDSSIYLCSAATGTNEKLFFGSGTQLSVL.

The rearrangement joins TRBV7-2 to TRBJ2-5, with TRBD2 matching 8 bases. The CDR3 is 14 amino acids. CDR1 and CDR2 (germline): SGHTA, FQGNSA. Trimming at V came to 1 base and at J to 5 bases, leaving 3 bases not matched to a gene. For the CDR3, the DNA is TGTGCCAGCAGCTTAGATCCGGGAGGGGAGACCCAGTACTTC. Its translation is CASSLDPGGETQYF.

The V and J genes are TRBV30 and TRBJ2-3, with 9 bases identical to TRBD2. The germline gives CDR1 GTSNPN, CDR2 SVGIG (reference sequence). The J segment lost 6 bases and the V segment lost 2 bases, leaving 12 bases of the junction unmatched. The CDR3 is 16 residues long. The DNA of the CDR3 is TGTGCCTGGAGTCTAGCGCTAGCGGGGCGCGCGGATACGCAGTATTTT. Translation gives CAWSLALAGRADTQYF.

The CDR3 sequence is CASSSITGYTEAFF. In DNA form, the CDR3 reads TGTGCCAGCAGCTCCATTACAGGTTACACTGAAGCTTTCTTT. The rearrangement links TRBV27 to TRBJ1-1; TRBD1 might be the D (5 bases). Germline loops: CDR1 MNHEY, CDR2 SMNVEV (reference sequence). V dropped 6 bases and J dropped 3 bases, with 14 bases sitting between them. CDR3 length equals 14 residues.

The V and J genes are TRBV19 and TRBJ2-7; D gene ambiguous. The germline V and J ends were trimmed by 3 bases and 0 bases, with 12 bases remaining between them. Per germline, CDR1 LNHDA and CDR2 SQIVND (reference sequence). CDR3 length equals 15 residues. CDR3: CASSILVGYSYEQYF. For the CDR3, the DNA is TGTGCCAGTAGTATCTTAGTTGGTTACTCCTACGAGCAGTACTTC.